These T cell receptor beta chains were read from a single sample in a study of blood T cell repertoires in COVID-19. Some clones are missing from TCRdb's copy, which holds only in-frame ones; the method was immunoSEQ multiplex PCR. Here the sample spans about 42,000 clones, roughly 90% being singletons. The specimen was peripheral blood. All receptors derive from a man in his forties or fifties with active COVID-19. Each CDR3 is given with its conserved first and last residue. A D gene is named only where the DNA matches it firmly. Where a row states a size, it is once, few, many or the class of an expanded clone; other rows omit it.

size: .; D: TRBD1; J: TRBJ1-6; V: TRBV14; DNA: TGTGCCAGCAGCCCACAAAACCGAGGGACAGGGAATCCCTCGAGGCTAGGTTCACCCCTCCACTTT; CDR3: CASSPQNRGTGNPSRLGSPLHF
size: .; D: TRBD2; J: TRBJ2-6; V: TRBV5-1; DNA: TGCGCCAGCAGCTATTCTAGCGGGCCGAGCTCTGGGGCCAACGTCCTGACTTTC; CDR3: CASSYSSGPSSGANVLTF
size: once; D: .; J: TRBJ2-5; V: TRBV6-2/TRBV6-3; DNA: TGTGCCAGCAGTCAGAGGGAGGAAGAGACCCAGTACTTC; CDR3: CASSQREEETQYF
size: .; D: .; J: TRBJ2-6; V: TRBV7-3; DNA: TGTGCCAGCACCCTCAGCTCTGGGGCCAACGTCCTGACTTTC; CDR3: CASTLSSGANVLTF
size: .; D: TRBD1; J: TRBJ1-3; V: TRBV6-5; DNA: TGTGCCAGTTTTGCTCCAGGGGGTTACACCATATATTTT; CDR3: CASFAPGGYTIYF
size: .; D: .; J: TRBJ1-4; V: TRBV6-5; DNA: TGTGCCAGCAGCGGGACAACTAATGAAAAACTGTTTTTT; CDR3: CASSGTTNEKLFF
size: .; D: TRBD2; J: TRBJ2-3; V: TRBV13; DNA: TGTGCCAGCAGCACAGTAGCGGGGGGGCATTCAGATACGCAGTATTTT; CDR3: CASSTVAGGHSDTQYF
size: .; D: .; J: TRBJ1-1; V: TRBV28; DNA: TGTGCCAGCAGTTTGCTCCAGACTGAAGCTTTCTTT; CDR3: CASSLLQTEAFF
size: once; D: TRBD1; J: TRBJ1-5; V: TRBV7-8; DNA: TGTGCCAGCAGCATGAGCAGGGGGAGCAATCAGCCCCAGCATTTT; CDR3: CASSMSRGSNQPQHF
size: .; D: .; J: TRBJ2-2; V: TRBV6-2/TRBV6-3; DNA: TGTGCCAGCAGTTACGGGAGAGGAACCGGGGAGCTGTTTTTT; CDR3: CASSYGRGTGELFF
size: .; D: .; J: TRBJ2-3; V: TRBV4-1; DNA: TGCGCCAGCAGCAAGGAGGCTAGCGATTTTCCCACAGATACGCAGTATTTT; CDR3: CASSKEASDFPTDTQYF
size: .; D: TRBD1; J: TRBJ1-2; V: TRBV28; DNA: TGTGCCAGCAGACCCGGGGGACAGTTCTATGGCTACACCTTC; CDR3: CASRPGGQFYGYTF
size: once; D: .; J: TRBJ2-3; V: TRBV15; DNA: TGTGCCACCAGCAGAGACCAGACAGGCTCAGATACGCAGTATTTT; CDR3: CATSRDQTGSDTQYF
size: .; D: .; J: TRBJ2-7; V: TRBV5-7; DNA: TGTGCCAGCAGCCCGGCTGAACAGAATGTTGATGCCTCCTACGAGCAGTACTTC; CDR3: CASSPAEQNVDASYEQYF
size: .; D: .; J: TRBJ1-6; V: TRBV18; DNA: TGTGCCAGCTCAGTCGGGACAAATAATAATTCACCCCTCCACTTT; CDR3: CASSVGTNNNSPLHF
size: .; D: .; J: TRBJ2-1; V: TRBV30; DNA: TGTGCCTGGAGTGCCCGGGATAAGCAGTTCTTC; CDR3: CAWSARDKQFF
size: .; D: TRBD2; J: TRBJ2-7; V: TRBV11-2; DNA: TGTGCCAGCAGCTTAGTTGAGGCGGGGGGAGCCCATCCCTACGAGCAGTACTTC; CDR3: CASSLVEAGGAHPYEQYF
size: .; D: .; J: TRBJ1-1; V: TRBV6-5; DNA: TGTGCCAGCAGTCAGGGATTCGAAGCTTTCTTT; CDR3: CASSQGFEAFF
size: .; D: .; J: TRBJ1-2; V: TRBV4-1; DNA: TGCGCCAGCAGCCCACGTGGACAAAGCTATGGCTACACCTTC; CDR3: CASSPRGQSYGYTF
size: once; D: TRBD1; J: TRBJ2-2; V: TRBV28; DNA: TGTGCCAGCAGTTTATTCGGGCAGGGGGCTACCGGGGAGCTGTTTTTT; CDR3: CASSLFGQGATGELFF
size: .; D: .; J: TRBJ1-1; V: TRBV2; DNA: TGTGCCAGCACCACATCCGGGACACTTAACACTGAAGCTTTCTTT; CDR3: CASTTSGTLNTEAFF
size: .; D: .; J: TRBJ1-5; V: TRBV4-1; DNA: TGCGCCAGCAGCCAACTCCAGAATAGCAATCAGCCCCAGCATTTT; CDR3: CASSQLQNSNQPQHF
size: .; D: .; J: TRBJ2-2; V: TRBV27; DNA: TGTGCCAGCAGTCCTAGGGGAACGAACACCGGGGAGCTGTTTTTT; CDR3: CASSPRGTNTGELFF
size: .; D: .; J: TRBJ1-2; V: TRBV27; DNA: TGTGCCAGCAGTTACGGGGGGAACGTTGCTAACTATGGCTACACCTTC; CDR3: CASSYGGNVANYGYTF
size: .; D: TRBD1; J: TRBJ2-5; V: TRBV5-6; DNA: TGTGCCAGCAGCTTCGGGACAGGGGGCCCCAATCAAGAGACCCAGTACTTC; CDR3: CASSFGTGGPNQETQYF
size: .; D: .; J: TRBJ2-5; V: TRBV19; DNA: TGTGCCAGTACCCCTAGAGGGAAAGAGACCCAGTACTTC; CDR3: CASTPRGKETQYF
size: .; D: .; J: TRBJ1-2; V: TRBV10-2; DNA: TGCGCCAGCACTGATGGGGCTTTGTCCGTTGAATTC; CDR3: CASTDGALSVEF
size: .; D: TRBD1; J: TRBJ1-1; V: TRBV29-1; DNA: TGCAGCGTATCTCAGGGGGCAAGGACTGAAGCTTTCTTT; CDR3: CSVSQGARTEAFF
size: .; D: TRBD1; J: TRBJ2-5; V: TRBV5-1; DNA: TGCGCCAGCAGCTTGGAGGGGGCCCAAGAGACCCAGTACTTC; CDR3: CASSLEGAQETQYF
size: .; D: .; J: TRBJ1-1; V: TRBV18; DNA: TGTGCCAGCTCACCAATCGAGGTCACCGTCGGTACTGAAGCTTTCTTT; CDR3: CASSPIEVTVGTEAFF
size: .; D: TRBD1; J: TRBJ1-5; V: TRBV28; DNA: TGTGCCAGCAGTACCGGGACAGGGGGTTACGGGCAGCCCCAGCATTTT; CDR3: CASSTGTGGYGQPQHF
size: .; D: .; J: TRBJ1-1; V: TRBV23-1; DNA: TGCGCCAGCAGTCAATCTAAGCCCGGTTTGTCCCCAATGAACACTGAAGCTTTCTTT; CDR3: CASSQSKPGLSPMNTEAFF
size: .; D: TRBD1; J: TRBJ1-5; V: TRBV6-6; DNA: TGTGCCAGCAGCTATAAAGACAGGGTGCGCAATCAGCCCCAGCATTTT; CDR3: CASSYKDRVRNQPQHF
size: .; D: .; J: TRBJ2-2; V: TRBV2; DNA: TGTGCCAGCAGTGACCAGGGCACCGGGGAGCTGTTTTTT; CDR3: CASSDQGTGELFF
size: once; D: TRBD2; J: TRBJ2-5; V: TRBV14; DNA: TGTGCCAGCAGCCTTTTGAAGCGGGGGCCGGGAGAGACCCAGTACTTC; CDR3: CASSLLKRGPGETQYF
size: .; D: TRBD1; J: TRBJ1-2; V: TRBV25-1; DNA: TGTGCCAGTAGGATGGGGACAGGGGGCTATGGCTACACCTTC; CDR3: CASRMGTGGYGYTF
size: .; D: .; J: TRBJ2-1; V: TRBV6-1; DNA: TGTGCCAGCAGTGAACTCGGGGGTTATAATGAGCAGTTCTTC; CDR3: CASSELGGYNEQFF
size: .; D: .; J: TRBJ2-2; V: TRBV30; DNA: TGTGCCTGGAATAGGAAGGGGATGAACACCGGGGAGCTGTTTTTT; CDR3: CAWNRKGMNTGELFF
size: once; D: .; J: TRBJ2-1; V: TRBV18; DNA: TGTGCCAGCTCACCACAGGGGGGGTTGCGGGAGCAGTTCTTC; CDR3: CASSPQGGLREQFF
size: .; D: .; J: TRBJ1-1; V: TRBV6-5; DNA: TGTGCCAGCATGAGAACTTGGTCCACTGAAGCTTTCTTT; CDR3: CASMRTWSTEAFF
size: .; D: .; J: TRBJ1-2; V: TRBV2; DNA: TGTGCCAGCAGTGTTACCAGTCTTCAGTCTAACTATGGCTACACCTTC; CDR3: CASSVTSLQSNYGYTF
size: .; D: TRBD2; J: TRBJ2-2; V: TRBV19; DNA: TGTGCCAGTTTGACTAGCGGGGGCCCGGGCACCGGGGAGCTGTTTTTT; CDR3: CASLTSGGPGTGELFF
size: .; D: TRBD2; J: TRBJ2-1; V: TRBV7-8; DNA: TGTGCCAGCAGCCCGGGGGGGAGAGGGCAGTTCTTC; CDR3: CASSPGGRGQFF
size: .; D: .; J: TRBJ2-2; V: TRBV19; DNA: TGTGCCAGTCAGGCCTACCCTACGAACACCGGGGAGCTGTTTTTT; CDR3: CASQAYPTNTGELFF
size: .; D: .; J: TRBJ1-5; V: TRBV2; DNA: TGTGCCAGCAGCGCCTCGGGCAGGGCTAGCAATCAGCCCCAGCATTTT; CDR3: CASSASGRASNQPQHF
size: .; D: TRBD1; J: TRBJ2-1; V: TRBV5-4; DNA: TGTGCCAGCAGCTTTAGGGACAGGGCTGGCAATGAGCAGTTCTTC; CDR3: CASSFRDRAGNEQFF
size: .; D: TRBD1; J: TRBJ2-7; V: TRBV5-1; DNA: TGCGCCAGCAGCAAAACCGGGACAGGCTATTCCGAGCAGTACTTC; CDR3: CASSKTGTGYSEQYF
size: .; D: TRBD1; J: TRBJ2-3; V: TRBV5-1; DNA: TGCGCCAGCCACCGGGACAGGAGTAGCACAGATACGCAGTATTTT; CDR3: CASHRDRSSTDTQYF
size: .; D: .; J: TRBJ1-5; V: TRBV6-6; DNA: TGTGCCAGCAGGACAAATCAGCCCCAGCATTTT; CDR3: CASRTNQPQHF
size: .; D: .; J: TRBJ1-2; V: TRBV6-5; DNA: TGTGCCAGCAGGCTGACAGTGAACTATGGCTACACCTTC; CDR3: CASRLTVNYGYTF
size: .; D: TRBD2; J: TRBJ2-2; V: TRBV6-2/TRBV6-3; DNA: TGTGCCAGCAGCAAGGGACTAGCGGGGGAGGCCGGGGAGCTGTTTTTT; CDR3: CASSKGLAGEAGELFF
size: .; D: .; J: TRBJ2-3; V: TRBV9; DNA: TGTGCCAGCAGCGTATTCATCGGAGTGGATACGCAGTATTTT; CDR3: CASSVFIGVDTQYF
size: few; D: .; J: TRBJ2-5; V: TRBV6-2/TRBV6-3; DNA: TGTGCCAGCAGTTACTCACGGGGTAAAGAGACCCAGTACTTC; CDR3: CASSYSRGKETQYF
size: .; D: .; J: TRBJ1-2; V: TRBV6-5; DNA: TGTGCCAGCAGACAAGGGGAGGATGGCTATGGCTACACCTTC; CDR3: CASRQGEDGYGYTF
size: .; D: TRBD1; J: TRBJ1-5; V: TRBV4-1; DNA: TGCGCCAGCAGCCAAGCTCCCCAGGGGGCGCTTGACAATCAGCCCCAGCATTTT; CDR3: CASSQAPQGALDNQPQHF
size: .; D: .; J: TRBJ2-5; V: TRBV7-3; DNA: TGTGCCAGCAGCTCAGCGGCGAGCGGGACCCAGTACTTC; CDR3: CASSSAASGTQYF
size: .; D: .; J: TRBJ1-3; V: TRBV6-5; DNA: TGTGCCAGCAGTTATCAGGGGAGTGGGTCTGGAAACACCATATATTTT; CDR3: CASSYQGSGSGNTIYF
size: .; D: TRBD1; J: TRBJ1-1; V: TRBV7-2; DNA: TGTGCCAGCAGCTCGGGACAGATCACTGAAGCTTTCTTT; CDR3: CASSSGQITEAFF
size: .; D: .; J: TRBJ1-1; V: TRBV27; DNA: TGTGCCAGCAGTTCGTTAGGGGGTACGATGAACACTGAAGCTTTCTTT; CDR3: CASSSLGGTMNTEAFF